The rows below give T cell receptor beta chains drawn from one sample of a study of T-cell reconstitution after alpha-beta-depleted transplantation in children. TCRdb redid the calling of the PCR reads with MiXCR, one entry per CDR3 protein. The profile shows about 98,000 distinct CDR3 sequences, about 8% of them singletons. This material consisted of PBMCs, taken before TCRalphabeta/CD19-depleted stem cell transplant. These receptors were collected from a boy between 2 and 10 years old with acute lymphoblastic leukemia, due to receive a stem cell transplant. CDR3s include the opening cysteine and the closing phenylalanine or tryptophan. A D gene is named only where the DNA matches it firmly. The size field is filled for only some rows; it gives once, few, many or a size class.

v_call: TRBV5-6; clone_size: .; d_call: TRBD1; j_call: TRBJ1-2; cdr3_nt: TGTGCCAGCAGAGCTGTGGTCGGGACAGGACCGTCTAACTATGGCTACACCTTC; cdr3_aa: CASRAVVGTGPSNYGYTF
v_call: TRBV9; clone_size: many; d_call: .; j_call: TRBJ1-3; cdr3_nt: TGTGCCAGCAGCGCAGGAGACGCCCCCGTCTCTGGAAACACCATATATTTT; cdr3_aa: CASSAGDAPVSGNTIYF
v_call: TRBV7-6; clone_size: medium-sized; d_call: .; j_call: TRBJ2-1; cdr3_nt: TGTGCCAGCAGCTTATTCCCTACGGGACCCAATATCAATGAGCAGTTCTTC; cdr3_aa: CASSLFPTGPNINEQFF
v_call: TRBV7-3; clone_size: many; d_call: .; j_call: TRBJ2-2; cdr3_nt: TGTGCCAGCAGCACCCGACAGGCCGGGGAGCTGTTTTTT; cdr3_aa: CASSTRQAGELFF
v_call: TRBV25-1; clone_size: many; d_call: .; j_call: TRBJ2-1; cdr3_nt: TGTGCCAGCAGTGGTGGGGGGGCCGGCAATGAGCAGTTCTTC; cdr3_aa: CASSGGGAGNEQFF
v_call: TRBV12-3/TRBV12-4; clone_size: .; d_call: .; j_call: TRBJ1-2; cdr3_nt: TGTGCCAGCAGTGGAGGTCGGGGCTATGGCTACACCTTC; cdr3_aa: CASSGGRGYGYTF
v_call: TRBV7-6; clone_size: many; d_call: TRBD2; j_call: TRBJ2-5; cdr3_nt: TGTGCCAGCAGCCCATTGGGGGGGCAAGAGACCCAGTACTTC; cdr3_aa: CASSPLGGQETQYF
v_call: TRBV12-3/TRBV12-4; clone_size: .; d_call: TRBD2; j_call: TRBJ2-3; cdr3_nt: TGTGCCAGCAGTGACGCCGGGACTAGGGTAACCAATACGCAGTATTTT; cdr3_aa: CASSDAGTRVTNTQYF
v_call: TRBV7-2; clone_size: .; d_call: .; j_call: TRBJ2-2; cdr3_nt: TGTGCCAGCAGCCCCGGAGGGGGTTACCTCACCGGGGAGCTGTTTTTT; cdr3_aa: CASSPGGGYLTGELFF
v_call: TRBV20-1; clone_size: .; d_call: .; j_call: TRBJ1-5; cdr3_nt: TGCAGTGCCCTTGGGGGACACCTCAATCAGCCCCAGCATTTT; cdr3_aa: CSALGGHLNQPQHF
v_call: TRBV29-1; clone_size: .; d_call: TRBD2; j_call: TRBJ2-1; cdr3_nt: TGCAGCGTTGGTAGCGGGGGGGCTCGGAATGAGCAGTTCTTC; cdr3_aa: CSVGSGGARNEQFF
v_call: TRBV11-2; clone_size: .; d_call: TRBD2; j_call: TRBJ2-7; cdr3_nt: TGTGCCAGCAGCTTAGTAGGCGGGGGGATAACCTACGAGCAGTACTTC; cdr3_aa: CASSLVGGGITYEQYF
v_call: TRBV20-1; clone_size: few; d_call: TRBD1; j_call: TRBJ2-7; cdr3_nt: TGCAGTGCTAGAGAGGGGACAGGGGGATACGAGCAGTACTTC; cdr3_aa: CSAREGTGGYEQYF
v_call: TRBV28; clone_size: .; d_call: .; j_call: TRBJ2-1; cdr3_nt: TGTGCCAGCAGCCCAAGTACGAGCTCCTACAATGAGCAGTTCTTC; cdr3_aa: CASSPSTSSYNEQFF
v_call: TRBV25-1; clone_size: few; d_call: .; j_call: TRBJ2-1; cdr3_nt: TGTGCCAGCAGCGAGCTAAATGAGCAGTTCTTC; cdr3_aa: CASSELNEQFF
v_call: TRBV4-1; clone_size: many; d_call: .; j_call: TRBJ1-6; cdr3_nt: TGCGCCAGCAGCCAACCTCTAATTGGGAATTCACCCCTCCACTTT; cdr3_aa: CASSQPLIGNSPLHF
v_call: TRBV7-6; clone_size: few; d_call: TRBD2; j_call: TRBJ2-2; cdr3_nt: TGTGCCAGCAGCGCGGGGGGGAACACCGGGGAGCTGTTTTTT; cdr3_aa: CASSAGGNTGELFF
v_call: TRBV7-6; clone_size: many; d_call: .; j_call: TRBJ2-3; cdr3_nt: TGTGCCAGTCAACCCCTAAGCGGAGCCACAGATACGCAGTATTTT; cdr3_aa: CASQPLSGATDTQYF
v_call: TRBV14; clone_size: .; d_call: .; j_call: TRBJ1-1; cdr3_nt: TGTGCCAGCAGTCGACGGCTCGAAGGCACTGAAGCTTTCTTT; cdr3_aa: CASSRRLEGTEAFF
v_call: TRBV5-5; clone_size: many; d_call: .; j_call: TRBJ2-7; cdr3_nt: TGTGCCAGCAGCTTTCCGGGGATCGACGAGCAGTACTTC; cdr3_aa: CASSFPGIDEQYF
v_call: TRBV10-2; clone_size: many; d_call: TRBD2; j_call: TRBJ2-7; cdr3_nt: TGCGCCACCCGACTAGCGTATTCCTACGAGCAGTACTTC; cdr3_aa: CATRLAYSYEQYF
v_call: TRBV9; clone_size: few; d_call: .; j_call: TRBJ2-5; cdr3_nt: TGTGCCAGCAGCGTAGCTCCCGCAAGCGGGGAGACCCAGTACTTC; cdr3_aa: CASSVAPASGETQYF
v_call: TRBV29-1; clone_size: many; d_call: .; j_call: TRBJ1-1; cdr3_nt: TGCAGCGTCCCTTCTAAGGGTCGGATGAACACTGAAGCTTTCTTT; cdr3_aa: CSVPSKGRMNTEAFF
v_call: TRBV4-2; clone_size: many; d_call: TRBD2; j_call: TRBJ2-1; cdr3_nt: TGTGCCAGCAGCCAAGATGGAACTAGCGGGGCGTCCTACAATGAGCAGTTCTTC; cdr3_aa: CASSQDGTSGASYNEQFF
v_call: TRBV5-1; clone_size: many; d_call: .; j_call: TRBJ2-5; cdr3_nt: TGCGCCAGCAGCCTCAAGGAGATAGAGACCCAGTACTTC; cdr3_aa: CASSLKEIETQYF
v_call: TRBV6-2/TRBV6-3; clone_size: .; d_call: .; j_call: TRBJ1-5; cdr3_nt: TGTGCCAGCAGTTACTTGAATGGTCAGGGGCATAGCAATCAGCCCCAGCATTTT; cdr3_aa: CASSYLNGQGHSNQPQHF
v_call: TRBV2; clone_size: many; d_call: TRBD1; j_call: TRBJ1-1; cdr3_nt: TGTGCCAGCAGAGCACAGGGGGTTCTAGAAGCTTTCTTT; cdr3_aa: CASRAQGVLEAFF
v_call: TRBV5-6; clone_size: many; d_call: .; j_call: TRBJ1-5; cdr3_nt: TGTGCCAGCAGCTCACAACGGCGAAATAGCAATCAGCCCCAGCATTTT; cdr3_aa: CASSSQRRNSNQPQHF
v_call: TRBV6-2/TRBV6-3; clone_size: many; d_call: .; j_call: TRBJ1-1; cdr3_nt: TGTGCCAGCAGCCTCCGGCTAGGGGAGAACACTGAAGCTTTCTTT; cdr3_aa: CASSLRLGENTEAFF
v_call: TRBV7-8; clone_size: few; d_call: .; j_call: TRBJ2-1; cdr3_nt: TGTGCCAGCAGCTTAGGAGCCCGGACCGGCAATGAGCAGTTCTTC; cdr3_aa: CASSLGARTGNEQFF
v_call: TRBV5-1; clone_size: many; d_call: .; j_call: TRBJ1-1; cdr3_nt: TGCGCCAGCAGCTTCGGCGGACCCGCGAACACTGAAGCTTTCTTT; cdr3_aa: CASSFGGPANTEAFF
v_call: TRBV21-1; clone_size: few; d_call: .; j_call: TRBJ1-1; cdr3_nt: TGTGCCAGCAGCAAAAGGACCTCGGGACCGATGAACACTGAAGCTTTCTTT; cdr3_aa: CASSKRTSGPMNTEAFF
v_call: TRBV20-1; clone_size: .; d_call: .; j_call: TRBJ1-2; cdr3_nt: TGCATCCCACTGACCTATGGCTACACCTTC; cdr3_aa: CIPLTYGYTF
v_call: TRBV5-6; clone_size: many; d_call: TRBD1; j_call: TRBJ2-1; cdr3_nt: TGTGCCAGCAGCTTGATCGGGACAGGGCACTACAATGAGCAGTTCTTC; cdr3_aa: CASSLIGTGHYNEQFF
v_call: TRBV4-2; clone_size: few; d_call: TRBD2; j_call: TRBJ2-5; cdr3_nt: TGTGCCAGCAGCCAAACGGCGGGGGGAGGTCAGGAGACCCAGTACTTC; cdr3_aa: CASSQTAGGGQETQYF
v_call: TRBV12-3/TRBV12-4; clone_size: many; d_call: TRBD2; j_call: TRBJ2-7; cdr3_nt: TGTGCCACCCGACCGGGACTAGCGGGAGAGGAGCAGTACTTC; cdr3_aa: CATRPGLAGEEQYF
v_call: TRBV12-3/TRBV12-4; clone_size: few; d_call: TRBD1; j_call: TRBJ2-3; cdr3_nt: TGTGCCAGCAGTTTAGGGGGACAGGGGGGGGGCACAGATACGCAGTATTTT; cdr3_aa: CASSLGGQGGGTDTQYF
v_call: TRBV5-1; clone_size: .; d_call: TRBD1; j_call: TRBJ1-1; cdr3_nt: TGCGCCAGCAGCTTGGCCGGGACAGGGAACACTGAAGCTTTCTTT; cdr3_aa: CASSLAGTGNTEAFF
v_call: TRBV6-4; clone_size: .; d_call: .; j_call: TRBJ1-5; cdr3_nt: TGTGCCAGCAGTCAACAGATTAGCAATCAGCCCCAGCATTTT; cdr3_aa: CASSQQISNQPQHF
v_call: TRBV7-9; clone_size: many; d_call: .; j_call: TRBJ1-1; cdr3_nt: TGTGCCAGCACCCGCTGGGCGGAGGCTTTCTTT; cdr3_aa: CASTRWAEAFF
v_call: TRBV29-1; clone_size: many; d_call: .; j_call: TRBJ1-2; cdr3_nt: TGCAGCGTTGAAGACCTGTCTGGCTACACCTTC; cdr3_aa: CSVEDLSGYTF
v_call: TRBV4-1; clone_size: few; d_call: .; j_call: TRBJ1-2; cdr3_nt: TGCGCCAGCAGCCAAGTACAGACTAATTATAACTATGGCTACACCTTC; cdr3_aa: CASSQVQTNYNYGYTF
v_call: TRBV2; clone_size: many; d_call: .; j_call: TRBJ1-2; cdr3_nt: TGTGCCAGCAGTGCCACAAGAAACTATGGCTACACCTTC; cdr3_aa: CASSATRNYGYTF
v_call: TRBV24-1; clone_size: few; d_call: .; j_call: TRBJ1-4; cdr3_nt: TGTGCCACCAGTGCCCCCGAACATCCGGGCGCAACTAATGAAAAACTGTTTTTT; cdr3_aa: CATSAPEHPGATNEKLFF
v_call: TRBV4-2; clone_size: few; d_call: .; j_call: TRBJ1-6; cdr3_nt: TGTGCCAGCAGCCGAAAGATCCGGGCCGTAAATTCACCCCTCCACTTT; cdr3_aa: CASSRKIRAVNSPLHF